This T cell receptor beta chain comes out of a study of spatial heterogeneity in lung cancer. Study information: Matched bulk RNA-seq yielded a T cell module score, and TCR transcript counts in tumor regions correlated strongly with that score.

One entry per CDR3 protein results from TCRdb running MiXCR on the 5' RACE reads. This repertoire shows about 7,000 distinct CDR3 sequences, about an eighth found once; its top ten account for 7.5% to 10%. V lost 2 bases and J lost 7, with 6 bases in between. Germline lookup yields CDR1 MNHNS and CDR2 SASEGT. This CDR3 is built from 13 residues. As to time point: sample taken at primary tumor resection. Samples were obtained from 70 or so donors, all untreated early-stage non-small cell lung cancer patients. In each case, whole RNA from tumor, nontumor lung or frozen PBMC was sequenced unsorted. Points from the study as a whole: The number of expanded tumor alpha and beta chains correlated with mutation number. The study found that ubiquitous and regional expanded TCR counts tracked ubiquitous and regional nonsynonymous mutations, respectively.

This clonotype qualifies as medium-sized. What it recognizes is unknown. This receptor was taken from a male donor with early-stage non-small cell lung cancer. The sequencing here drew on lung tumor tissue, taken at surgery. The gene calls are TRBV6-1 and TRBJ1-6, with no clear D. The CDR3: CASSERKNSPLHF. CDR3 bases: TGTGCCAGCAGTGAAAGGAAAAATTCACCCCTCCACTTT.